This T cell receptor (beta chain) is drawn from a study of blood T cell repertoires in COVID-19. In the study overall: COVID-19 samples from acute and convalescent phases originated in the United States, Italy and Spain. Nucleic acid was either cDNA or gDNA, and it came from T cells, B-cell-depleted T cells, or PBMCs.

The J segment lost 8 bases and the V segment lost 6 bases, leaving 6 bases of the junction unmatched. The length of the CDR3 is 13 residues. Study members were between about 18 and 100 years old and lived in 25 or so US regions. Original handling: Reference gene primers were amplified, and this amplification served to estimate nucleated cell counts. This table comes from immunoSEQ multiplex PCR, and its TCRdb copy is limited to in-frame clones, with some not included. V and J calls and clone size come straight from that table; D and trimming were deduced from the DNA. Of 310,000 or so clones listed, roughly 90% are singletons.

The TCR was taken from a woman younger than 30 with acute COVID-19. The material sequenced was PBMCs or T cells enriched from blood (not recorded which). V is TRBV12-3 or TRBV12-4 and J is TRBJ2-2, with TRBD1 identical over 7 bases. CDR3 DNA sequence: TGTGCCAGCAGCGTGAAGGACAGGGGGGAGCTGTTTTTT. Residues: CASSVKDRGELFF.